This T cell receptor (beta chain) originates from a study of somatic mutations in cytotoxic T cells in rheumatoid arthritis listed by TCRdb under 2017. Study-level background: Before any treatment started and right after they were diagnosed, patients gave peripheral blood samples (roughly 32 ml EDTA). Some T-cell populations stained with V beta antibodies were sorted by flow on a FACSAria II or Sony SH800 to nearly 100% purity, with sorted V beta1+ cells additionally subjected to TCRB sequencing. The study asked whether expanded CD8+ T-cell clones in newly diagnosed, untreated rheumatoid arthritis carry somatic mutations, and used TCRB deep sequencing to characterize clonality. TCRB deep sequencing was performed for roughly 69 rheumatoid arthritis patients and approximately 20 healthy controls. Median age was essentially the same in the patient group and the control group.

In the case of this clone: Its antigen remains undetermined. Per-nucleotide qualities are absent, and no much larger clonotype sits a single base away.

CD4+ and CD8+ cells were isolated by positive magnetic bead selection on an AutoMACS, and purity was checked by flow cytometry. A TCR V beta antibody panel was used in flow cytometry to screen first for clonal expansions, which were then characterized by TCRB deep sequencing of sorted CD8+ fractions. Peripheral blood mononuclear cells were obtained using density gradient separation with Ficoll-Paque PLUS. Using Nucleospin Tissue or Tissue XS kits, DNA was extracted from CD4-enriched, CD8-enriched or PBMC samples, with quantification by a Qubit 2.0 fluorometer. Genomic DNA underwent TCRB CDR3 sequencing using the immunoSEQ assay. In the original analysis: Published virus-specific TCRB sequences were compared with patient CD8+ clones larger than 1%, and only a few matches were found. Nothing other than productive TCRB rearrangements was included in the analyses. Clonality was expressed as a Shannon entropy-based productive clonality index, with each clone defined by a unique TCRB CDR3 sequence. Repertoire overlap for a pair of samples was computed from each clone's template counts relative to total templates per sample. Flow cytometry-measured V-gene usage correlated with V-gene usage from TCRB sequencing, with a Spearman r of around 0.6. Imported from immuneACCESS, the table was reduced by TCRdb to in-frame sequences with V and J called. These copies leave out some clones; in studies compared against another copy, an unresolved V gene accounts for under half, and the cause of the remainder is not known. V, J and clone size derive from that table, while D and trimming were established from the DNA sequence. This sample comprises just under 30,000 clones, around 90% of them detected only once. The top ten constitute more than 8% of the sample.

General findings and caveats noted by the study authors: An increase of CD8+ clonality with age was seen in patients (Spearman r ~ 0.45) but not in healthy controls. No adjustment for multiple comparisons was made for the slight TRBV07 underrepresentation in patients. Viral specificity could not be ruled out by absence from virus-specific databases, and the antigen targets of the expanded CD8+ clones remained unknown. Rheumatoid arthritis patients and age-matched healthy controls did not significantly differ in CD8+ T-cell clonality. In about an eighth of the roughly 65 patients the largest CD8+ clone exceeded 20% of CD8+ cells, and several identical CD8+ TCRB sequences were shared between blood and synovial fluid.

V is shortened by 1 base, J by 5 bases, and the region joining them spans 20 bases. CDR1 and CDR2, per the germline V gene, are SQVTM and ANQGSEA. The CDR3 contains 16 residues, cysteine and phenylalanine counted. This entry keeps only the CDR3 DNA: 48 bases, framed from base 1. This chain joins TRBV29-1 to TRBJ2-5; TRBD1 is possibly the D segment (5 matching bases). The sequenced material came from CD8+ T cells sorted from blood. The TCR comes from an adult with rheumatoid arthritis. The DNA sequence reads TGCAGCGTTGAAGCGATCGGACAATCCCTTGGCGAGACCCAGTACTTC. This sequence encodes CSVEAIGQSLGETQYF.